Shown below are 26 T cell receptor beta chains from a single sample sequenced in a study of Ad26.COV2.S vaccination and SARS-CoV-2 variants (dated by TCRdb to 2020 to 2023). Per the publication, the treatment or condition label means: some 19 received Ad26.COV2.S at low or high dose, single or two shots; 5 received placebo; per-sample allocation not given. Repertoires of vaccine and placebo recipients were sequenced from samples taken on day 63 after the first injection. The library was generated by the immunoSEQ multiplex PCR assay. TCRdb mirrors the immuneACCESS table, restricted to in-frame sequences. Some clones are absent from its copies; in checked studies, under half trace to an unresolved V gene, and the reason for the others is unknown. The sample records about 420,000 clones, around 89% of which are singletons. The ten top clones hold 3.6% of the sample. Sequencing used peripheral blood, obtained in a trial of Ad26.COV2.S vaccine versus placebo. The receptors come from a person between 18 and 60 years old who received the Ad26.COV2.S COVID-19 vaccine or a placebo.

This sequence joins TRBV27 and TRBJ2-1, with D uncertain. The CDR3 length is 13 residues. CDR1 is MNHEY, CDR2 SMNVEV, per germline (reference sequence). The V end was cut by 6 bases, the J end by 5 bases, with 11 bases between. The chain's CDR3 is CASRKDPNNEQFF. The CDR3 coding sequence is TGTGCCAGCAGGAAGGACCCTAACAATGAGCAGTTCTTC.

The rearrangement uses TRBV29-1 and TRBJ2-7; D is unclear. V was cut by 4 bases and J by 1 base, with 8 bases left in between. This CDR3 is 12 amino acids long. Germline-derived CDR1 and CDR2 are SQVTM and ANQGSEA. CDR3 bases: TGCAGCGTTGTTTTCGATTCCTACGAGCAGTACTTC. This codes for CSVVFDSYEQYF.

The J gene is TRBJ2-1, the V gene TRBV6-6; D is ambiguous. This CDR3 comprises 12 residues. Germline V gene data show CDR1 as MNHNY and CDR2 as SVGAGI (reference sequence). V was cut by 9 bases and J by 5 bases, with 11 bases left in between. This CDR3 is CASLTRDNEQFF. DNA of the CDR3: TGTGCCAGTTTAACCCGGGACAATGAGCAGTTCTTC.

The chain joins TRBV27 to TRBJ2-1; D is possibly TRBD1 or TRBD2 (6 bases each). CDR3 size: 15 residues. Deletions cut 2 bases from V and 6 bases from J, with 14 bases between. Germline values: CDR1 MNHEY, CDR2 SMNVEV (reference sequence). For the CDR3, the DNA is TGTGCCAGCAGTTTACAGGCCGGGGGCGGCAATGAGCAGTTCTTC. Its protein is CASSLQAGGGNEQFF.

The J gene is TRBJ1-2, the V gene TRBV21-1; the table's D call, TRBD1, was not checked against the DNA. TRBV21-1 is flagged as a pseudogene. The CDR3 consists of 14 residues. CDR3 DNA: TGTGCCAGCAGCCAGGGGGCGCCTTTTTATGGCTACACCTTC. It is translated as CASSQGAPFYGYTF.

The V and J genes are TRBV24-1 and TRBJ2-1, with D maybe TRBD1 (6 bases). The V end was cut by 5 bases, the J end by 5 bases, with 12 bases between. This CDR3 comprises 14 residues. CDR1 KGHDR and CDR2 SFDVKD come from the germline V gene. The CDR3 nucleotides read TGTGCCACCAGTGGGCCCGACAGGAACAATGAGCAGTTCTTC. It encodes CATSGPDRNNEQFF.

The chain combines TRBV9 with TRBJ2-3; D gene unclear. Trimming pared 3 bases from V and 2 bases from J, leaving 10 bases between. Germline V gene lookup returns CDR1 SGDLS and CDR2 YYNGEE. CDR3 size: 14 residues. DNA of the CDR3: TGTGCCAGCAGCGGGGCCCCTGCCACAGATACGCAGTATTTT. Translated: CASSGAPATDTQYF.

The genes are TRBV9 and TRBJ1-4, with 8 positions matching TRBD1. This CDR3 has 15 residues. J was trimmed by 3 bases and V by 5 bases; bases with no gene match: 6. Germline V gives CDR1 SGDLS, CDR2 YYNGEE. The CDR3 DNA follows: TGTGCCAGCAGTGCTCAGGGGGCTCCTAATGAAAAACTGTTTTTT. Its protein product is CASSAQGAPNEKLFF.

The rearrangement links TRBV4-1 to TRBJ2-2, with TRBD1 matching over 9 bases. Per germline, CDR1 MGHRA and CDR2 YSYEKL. The CDR3 runs to 13 residues. The CDR3 nucleotides are TGCGCGGGACAGGGTTCGAACACCGGGGAGCTGTTTTTT. It encodes CAGQGSNTGELFF.

The chain carries TRBV7-2 and TRBJ1-6, with 10 nucleotides matching TRBD1. CDR1 is SGHTA and CDR2 is FQGNSA in the germline V gene. Unmatched junction bases numbered 3, after V lost 1 base and J lost 9 bases. The CDR3 contains 15 residues. Written as DNA, the CDR3 is TGTGCCAGCAGCTTAGTGACAGGGGGCTCTTCACCCCTCCACTTT. It is translated as CASSLVTGGSSPLHF.

The chain couples TRBV7-9 to TRBJ2-7; perhaps TRBD2 as D (6 bases). The CDR3 spans 14 residues. Per the germline V gene, CDR1 is SEHNR and CDR2 is FQNEAQ (reference sequence). Trimming removed 1 base from V and 5 bases from J, with 12 bases in between. CDR3 residues: CASSLETRRNEQYF. CDR3 in DNA: TGTGCCAGCAGCTTAGAGACTAGACGGAACGAGCAGTACTTC.

The chain has TRBV6-6 and TRBJ1-1; D call uncertain. In germline, CDR1 is MNHNY, CDR2 SVGAGI (reference sequence). The CDR3 totals 14 residues. Trimming removed 4 bases at V and 5 bases at J, with 14 bases between. CDR3 in amino acids: CASSSPGGVTEAFF. CDR3 coding DNA: TGTGCCAGCAGTTCGCCGGGCGGGGTAACTGAAGCTTTCTTT.

The chain is built from TRBV4-1 and TRBJ2-3, with TRBD2 matching over 8 bases. The germline gives CDR1 MGHRA, CDR2 YSYEKL. The CDR3 has 18 amino acids. V shed 1 base and J 2 bases; nucleotides not matched to a gene: 11. Here the CDR3 reads CASSQVGFKRGNTDTQYF. CDR3 in DNA: TGCGCCAGCAGCCAAGTAGGTTTCAAGCGGGGGAACACAGATACGCAGTATTTT.

The V and J genes are TRBV28 and TRBJ2-1; D not resolved. The germline gives CDR1 MDHEN, CDR2 SYDVKM. This CDR3 is built from 16 residues. The germline V and J ends were trimmed by 7 bases and 0 bases, with 16 bases remaining between them. Here the CDR3 reads CASTPQRPRSYNEQFF. The CDR3 coding sequence is TGTGCCAGCACCCCACAGAGGCCCCGCTCCTACAATGAGCAGTTCTTC.

The chain couples TRBV6-5 to TRBJ2-7; 10 bases fit TRBD2. The V gene end was trimmed by 2 bases and the J gene end by 7 bases; junction bases not matched to a gene: 8. CDR1 is MNHEY and CDR2 is SVGAGI in the germline V gene. The CDR3 contains 15 residues. CDR3 region: CASSYAASGGEEQYF. CDR3 in DNA: TGTGCCAGCAGTTACGCGGCTAGCGGGGGAGAAGAGCAGTACTTC.

This clone was found a few times. The V call is TRBV6-4, the J call TRBJ2-7; 7 bases align to TRBD1. The CDR3 is 15 residues long. The V gene's germline CDR1 is MRHNA and CDR2 SNTAGT. Trimming took 3 bases from V and 0 from J; bases not matched to a gene: 5. CDR3 amino acids: CASSEDAGGSYEQYF. The DNA for the CDR3 is TGTGCCAGCAGTGAGGACGCAGGGGGCTCCTACGAGCAGTACTTC.

The rearrangement links TRBV19 to TRBJ1-2; no reliable D call. V lost 2 bases, J lost 5 bases, and 21 bases lay in between. From germline, CDR1 is LNHDA and CDR2 SQIVND (reference sequence). The CDR3 is 17 residues long. The CDR3 is CASSIRLEPSSVYGYTF. The CDR3 DNA reads TGTGCCAGTAGTATAAGGCTTGAGCCCTCGAGCGTGTATGGCTACACCTTC.

The V call is TRBV7-3, the J call TRBJ2-2; TRBD1 matches 8 bases. Germline V gives CDR1 SGHTA, CDR2 FQGTGA. Trimming took 5 bases from V and 6 from J; bases not matched to a gene: 11. The CDR3 has 16 amino acids. CDR3 amino acids: CASSVTGGPFAGELFF. The CDR3, as DNA: TGTGCCAGCAGCGTTACAGGGGGTCCGTTCGCCGGGGAGCTGTTTTTT. The full variable domain, rest sourced from reference TRBV7-3 and TRBJ2-2, is GAGVSQTPSNKVTEKGKYVELRCDPISGHTALYWYRQSLGQGPEFLIYFQGTGAADDSGLPNDRFFAVRPEGSVSTLKIQRTERGDSAVYLCASSVTGGPFAGELFFGEGSRLTVL.

This clone was found once. This chain links TRBV18 with TRBJ2-7; 7 bases align to TRBD2. The CDR3 is 15 residues long. J lost 2 bases, V lost 3 bases, and 7 bases had no gene match. Per the germline V gene, CDR1 is KGHSH and CDR2 is LQKENI. CDR3 nucleotides: TGTGCCAGCTCACCCCCTTATGGGGGGGCCTACGAGCAGTACTTC. It specifies CASSPPYGGAYEQYF.

This clone occurred once. The rearrangement uses TRBV11-2 and TRBJ2-5; maybe TRBD1 (6 bases). The germline V gene encodes CDR1 SGHAT and CDR2 FQNNGV. This CDR3 spans 16 amino acids. The V end lost 5 bases, the J end lost 0 bases, and 16 bases lay between the germline ends. CDR3 residues: CASSLRGTGYQETQYF. CDR3 DNA: TGTGCCAGCAGCCTTAGGGGGACCGGGTACCAAGAGACCCAGTACTTC. The full variable domain, with the rest looked up from reference TRBV11-2 and TRBJ2-5, is EAGVAQSPRYKIIEKRQSVAFWCNPISGHATLYWYQQILGQGPKLLIQFQNNGVVDDSQLPKDRFSAERLKGVDSTLKIQPAKLEDSAVYLCASSLRGTGYQETQYFGPGTRLLVL.

This clone was seen only once. This chain connects TRBV3-1 (or the pseudogene TRBV3-2) to TRBJ1-4, with a weak D call TRBD1 (6 bases). Trimming cost V 4 bases and J 6 bases, with 15 bases left between them. The CDR3 has 15 residues. CDR1 LGHDT and CDR2 YNNKEL come from the germline V gene (reference sequence). CDR3 coding DNA: TGTGCCAGCAGCCTGAGGACAGCGGGAGATGAAAAACTGTTTTTT. Amino acids: CASSLRTAGDEKLFF.

This chain joins TRBV9 and TRBJ1-1; 7 positions match TRBD1. Germline CDR1 SGDLS, CDR2 YYNGEE. The CDR3 totals 15 residues. V lost 1 base and J lost 2; bases outside the gene matches: 5. CDR3 DNA: TGTGCCAGCAGCGTAACAGGGGCCGTCAACACTGAAGCTTTCTTT. Encoded protein: CASSVTGAVNTEAFF.

V gene TRBV28 combines with J gene TRBJ2-2; TRBD2 matches at 7 bases. CDR3 size: 16 residues. V trimming: 6 bases; J trimming: 1 base; junction bases outside the gene matches: 8. Germline CDR1 MDHEN, CDR2 SYDVKM. For the CDR3, the DNA is TGTGCCAGCAGCTCGACTAGCCGAAGGAACACCGGGGAGCTGTTTTTT. Protein sequence: CASSSTSRRNTGELFF.

The chain recombines TRBV27 with TRBJ1-6, with unresolved D. The CDR3 spans 14 residues. V lost 6 bases and J lost 10, with 16 bases in between. Germline CDR1 is MNHEY and CDR2 is SMNVEV (reference sequence). Here the CDR3 DNA reads TGTGCCAGCAGATCGGAGGGTGGTAGCTCACCCCTCCACTTT. Protein sequence: CASRSEGGSSPLHF.

This chain uses TRBV6-5 with TRBJ1-4; D unclear. CDR1 MNHEY and CDR2 SVGAGI come from the germline V gene. Between the trimmed V and J ends, which lost 1 base and 0 bases, there was a span of 6 bases. The CDR3 loop spans 15 amino acids. CDR3 protein: CASSYYGTTNEKLFF. The CDR3 DNA reads TGTGCCAGCAGTTACTACGGTACAACTAATGAAAAACTGTTTTTT.

This sequence joins TRBV11-2 and TRBJ1-3; no firm D call. This CDR3 is built from 14 residues. Germline V lookup: CDR1 SGHAT, CDR2 FQNNGV. The V and J ends lost 4 bases and 9 bases respectively, with 16 bases between them. The CDR3 DNA reads TGTGCCAGCAGCTCTAATCTGTATCGGGCCACCATATATTTT. Protein product: CASSSNLYRATIYF.